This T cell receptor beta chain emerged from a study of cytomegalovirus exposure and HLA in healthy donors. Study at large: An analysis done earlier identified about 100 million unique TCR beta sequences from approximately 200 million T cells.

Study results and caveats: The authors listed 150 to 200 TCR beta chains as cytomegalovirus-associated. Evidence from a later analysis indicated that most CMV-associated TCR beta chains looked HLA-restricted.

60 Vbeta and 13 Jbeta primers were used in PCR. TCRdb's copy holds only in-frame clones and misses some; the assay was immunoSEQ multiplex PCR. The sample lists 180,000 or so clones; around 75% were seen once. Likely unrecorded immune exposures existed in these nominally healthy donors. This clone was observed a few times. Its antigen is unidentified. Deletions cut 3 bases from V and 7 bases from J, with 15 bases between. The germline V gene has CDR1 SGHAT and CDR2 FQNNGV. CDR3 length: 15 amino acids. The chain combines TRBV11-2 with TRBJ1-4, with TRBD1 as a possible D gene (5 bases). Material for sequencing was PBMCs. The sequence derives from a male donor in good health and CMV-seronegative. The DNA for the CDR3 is TGTGCCAGCAGCTTCGGCAGGGTGTACGGTGAAAAACTGTTTTTT. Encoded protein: CASSFGRVYGEKLFF.